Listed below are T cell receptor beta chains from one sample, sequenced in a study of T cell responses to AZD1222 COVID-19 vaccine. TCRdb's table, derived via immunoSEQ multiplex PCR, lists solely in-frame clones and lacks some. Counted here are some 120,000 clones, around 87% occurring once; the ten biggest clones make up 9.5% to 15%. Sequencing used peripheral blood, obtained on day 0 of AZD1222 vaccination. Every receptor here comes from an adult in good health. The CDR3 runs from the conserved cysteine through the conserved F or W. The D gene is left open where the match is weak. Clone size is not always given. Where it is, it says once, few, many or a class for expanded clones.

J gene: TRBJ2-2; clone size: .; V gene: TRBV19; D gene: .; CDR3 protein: CASSIGERVTGELFF; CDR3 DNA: TGTGCCAGTAGTATCGGCGAGAGGGTCACCGGGGAGCTGTTTTTT
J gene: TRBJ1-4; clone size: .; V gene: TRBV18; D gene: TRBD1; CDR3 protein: CASSLFRTGENEKLFF; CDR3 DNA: TGTGCCAGCTCACTCTTCCGGACAGGGGAAAATGAAAAACTGTTTTTT
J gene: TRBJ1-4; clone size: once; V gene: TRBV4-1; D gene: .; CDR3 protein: CASSQVVAKVNEKLFF; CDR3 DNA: TGCGCCAGCAGCCAAGTAGTCGCCAAGGTGAATGAAAAACTGTTTTTT
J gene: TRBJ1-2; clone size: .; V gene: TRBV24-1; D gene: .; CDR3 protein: CATSDRQAGGYTF; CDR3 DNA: TGTGCCACCAGTGACCGACAGGCGGGTGGCTACACCTTC
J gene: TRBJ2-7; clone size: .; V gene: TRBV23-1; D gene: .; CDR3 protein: CASTGSNYEQYF; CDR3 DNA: TGCGCCAGTACAGGGTCGAACTACGAGCAGTACTTC
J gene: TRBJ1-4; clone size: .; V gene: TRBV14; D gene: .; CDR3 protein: CASSPRFGSGEKLFF; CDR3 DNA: TGTGCCAGCAGCCCTAGGTTCGGGTCGGGGGAAAAACTGTTTTTT
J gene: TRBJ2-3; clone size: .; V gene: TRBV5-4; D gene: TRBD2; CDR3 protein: CASSLTSGRSTDTQYF; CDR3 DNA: TGTGCCAGCAGCCTGACTAGCGGGAGAAGCACAGATACGCAGTATTTT
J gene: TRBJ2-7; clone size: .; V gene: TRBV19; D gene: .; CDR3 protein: CASTEGPGTYEQYF; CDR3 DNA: TGTGCCAGTACCGAGGGGCCAGGGACCTACGAGCAGTACTTC
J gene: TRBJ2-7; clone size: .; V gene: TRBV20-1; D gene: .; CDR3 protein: CSAQEGYEQYF; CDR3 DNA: TGCAGTGCTCAGGAGGGCTACGAGCAGTACTTC
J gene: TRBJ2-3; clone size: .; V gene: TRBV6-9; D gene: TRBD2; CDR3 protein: CASRDGSGIYSRADTQYF; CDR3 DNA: TGTGCCAGCAGAGACGGTAGCGGGATTTATTCAAGGGCAGATACGCAGTATTTT
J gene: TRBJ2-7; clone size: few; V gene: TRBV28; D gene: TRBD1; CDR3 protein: CASSPLGQASSYEQYF; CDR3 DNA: TGTGCCAGCAGTCCCTTAGGACAGGCGAGCTCCTACGAGCAGTACTTC
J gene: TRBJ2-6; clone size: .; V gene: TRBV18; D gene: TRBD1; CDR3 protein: CASSQVPQGLYSGANVLTF; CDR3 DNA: TGTGCCAGCTCACAAGTTCCACAGGGGTTATACTCTGGGGCCAACGTCCTGACTTTC
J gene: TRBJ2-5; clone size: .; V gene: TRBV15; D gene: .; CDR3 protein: CATSREGGRLQETQYF; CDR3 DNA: TGTGCCACCAGCAGAGAAGGTGGGAGACTGCAAGAGACCCAGTACTTC
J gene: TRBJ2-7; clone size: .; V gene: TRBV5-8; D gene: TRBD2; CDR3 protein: CATGTRYEQYF; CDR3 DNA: TGTGCCACCGGGACTAGGTACGAGCAGTACTTC
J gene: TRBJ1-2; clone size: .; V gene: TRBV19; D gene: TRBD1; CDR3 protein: CASSVGQGGYGYTF; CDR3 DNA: TGTGCCAGTAGTGTCGGACAGGGAGGTTATGGCTACACCTTC
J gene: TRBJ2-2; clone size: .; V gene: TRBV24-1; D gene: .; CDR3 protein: CATSDLLQGSGELFF; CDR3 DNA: TGTGCCACCAGTGATTTGCTCCAGGGCTCCGGGGAGCTGTTTTTT
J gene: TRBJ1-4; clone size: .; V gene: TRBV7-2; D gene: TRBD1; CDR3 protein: CASSQGQGVDKLFF; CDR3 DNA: TGTGCCAGCAGCCAAGGACAGGGGGTTGACAAACTGTTTTTT
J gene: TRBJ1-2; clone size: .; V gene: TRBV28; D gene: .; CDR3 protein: CAAQKNYGYTF; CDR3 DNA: TGTGCGGCCCAAAAAAACTATGGCTACACCTTC
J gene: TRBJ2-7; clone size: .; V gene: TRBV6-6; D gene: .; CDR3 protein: CASSYSDSYEQYF; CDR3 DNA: TGTGCCAGCAGTTACTCGGACAGCTACGAGCAGTACTTC
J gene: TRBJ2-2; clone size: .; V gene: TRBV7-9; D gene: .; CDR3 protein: CASSLTGELFF; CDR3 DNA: TGTGCCAGCAGCTTAACGGGGGAGCTGTTTTTT
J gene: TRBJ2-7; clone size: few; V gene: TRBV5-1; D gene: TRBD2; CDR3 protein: CASTGGGPFSEQYF; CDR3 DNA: TGCGCCAGCACCGGGGGAGGGCCCTTCAGCGAGCAGTACTTC
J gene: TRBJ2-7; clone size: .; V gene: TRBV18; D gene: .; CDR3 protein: CASSPPSSSGTATYEQYF; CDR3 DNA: TGTGCCAGCTCACCTCCCTCGTCCTCCGGGACTGCAACCTACGAGCAGTACTTC
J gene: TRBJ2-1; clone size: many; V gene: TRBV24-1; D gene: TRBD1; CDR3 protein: CATSDLGRGHNEQFF; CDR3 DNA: TGTGCCACCAGTGATTTGGGTAGGGGGCATAATGAGCAGTTCTTC
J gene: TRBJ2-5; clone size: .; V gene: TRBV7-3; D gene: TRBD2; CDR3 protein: CASSLSGRGAETQYF; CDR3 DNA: TGTGCCAGCAGCCTGAGCGGGAGAGGGGCAGAGACCCAGTACTTC
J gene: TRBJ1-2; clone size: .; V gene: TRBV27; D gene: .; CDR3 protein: CASSLWGSNYGYTF; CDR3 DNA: TGTGCCAGCAGTTTGTGGGGCAGTAACTATGGCTACACCTTC
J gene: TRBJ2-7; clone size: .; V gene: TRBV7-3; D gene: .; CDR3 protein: CASSYSGGYEQYF; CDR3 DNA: TGTGCCAGCAGCTACTCCGGGGGCTACGAGCAGTACTTC
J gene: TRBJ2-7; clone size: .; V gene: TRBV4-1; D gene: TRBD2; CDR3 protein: CASSLGLAGPYEQYF; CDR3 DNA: TGCGCCAGCAGCCTGGGACTAGCGGGACCCTACGAGCAGTACTTC
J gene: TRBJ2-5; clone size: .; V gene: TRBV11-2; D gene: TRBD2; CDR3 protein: CASSRQSSGQETQYF; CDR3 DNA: TGTGCCAGCAGCCGACAATCTAGCGGCCAAGAGACCCAGTACTTC
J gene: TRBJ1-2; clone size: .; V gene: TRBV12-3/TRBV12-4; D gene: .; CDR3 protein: CASSPRQTYGYTF; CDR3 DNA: TGTGCCAGCAGTCCCCGACAGACCTATGGCTACACCTTC
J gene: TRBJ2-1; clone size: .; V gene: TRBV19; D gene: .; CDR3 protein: CASSTDYKTYEQFF; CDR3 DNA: TGTGCCAGTAGTACGGACTACAAGACGTATGAGCAGTTCTTC
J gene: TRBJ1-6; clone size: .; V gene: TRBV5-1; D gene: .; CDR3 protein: CASSLGGQGPSFLHF; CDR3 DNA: TGCGCCAGCAGCTTGGGGGGCCAGGGACCTTCTTTCCTCCACTTT
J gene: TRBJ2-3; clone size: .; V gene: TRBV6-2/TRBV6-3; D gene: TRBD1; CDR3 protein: CASSLGQGTDTQYF; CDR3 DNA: TGTGCCAGCAGCCTGGGACAGGGAACAGATACGCAGTATTTT
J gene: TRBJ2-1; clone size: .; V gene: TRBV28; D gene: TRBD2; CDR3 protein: CASSVGERTSGTVDEQFF; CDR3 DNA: TGTGCCAGCAGTGTAGGTGAACGGACTAGCGGGACCGTTGATGAGCAGTTCTTC
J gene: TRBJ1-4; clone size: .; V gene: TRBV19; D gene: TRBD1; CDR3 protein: CASTPGTGGSTNEKLFF; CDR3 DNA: TGTGCCAGTACCCCCGGGACAGGAGGGTCAACTAATGAAAAACTGTTTTTT
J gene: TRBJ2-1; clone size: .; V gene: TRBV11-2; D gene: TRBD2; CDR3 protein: CASSAAGGTNEQFF; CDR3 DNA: TGTGCCAGCAGCGCGGCGGGAGGGACTAATGAGCAGTTCTTC
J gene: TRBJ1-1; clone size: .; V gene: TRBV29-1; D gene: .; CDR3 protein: CSGTALNTEAFF; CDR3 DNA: TGCAGCGGCACCGCACTGAACACTGAAGCTTTCTTT
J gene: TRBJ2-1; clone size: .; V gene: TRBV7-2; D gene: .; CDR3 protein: CASSLTGELSYNEQFF; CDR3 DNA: TGTGCCAGCAGCCTAACTGGGGAGCTCTCCTACAATGAGCAGTTCTTC
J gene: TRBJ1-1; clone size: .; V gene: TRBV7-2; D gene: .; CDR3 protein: CASSLGGSGDTEAFF; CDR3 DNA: TGTGCCAGCAGCTTAGGGGGGTCCGGTGACACTGAAGCTTTCTTT
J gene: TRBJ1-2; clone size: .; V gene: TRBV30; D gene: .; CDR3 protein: CALNNRFLRGYTF; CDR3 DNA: TGTGCCTTAAACAACAGGTTCTTGCGCGGCTACACCTTC
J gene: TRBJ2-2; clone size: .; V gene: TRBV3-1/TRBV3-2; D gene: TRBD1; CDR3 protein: CASSRTGGKNTGELFF; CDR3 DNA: TGTGCCAGCAGCCGAACAGGGGGGAAAAACACCGGGGAGCTGTTTTTT
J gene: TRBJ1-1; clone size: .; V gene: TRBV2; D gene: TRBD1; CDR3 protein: CAGQGGTEAFF; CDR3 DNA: TGTGCAGGGCAGGGGGGCACTGAAGCTTTCTTT
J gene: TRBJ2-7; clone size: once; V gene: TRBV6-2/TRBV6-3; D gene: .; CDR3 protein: CASSYSSDRRIHEQYF; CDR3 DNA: TGTGCCAGCAGTTACTCGTCGGACAGAAGGATCCACGAGCAGTACTTC
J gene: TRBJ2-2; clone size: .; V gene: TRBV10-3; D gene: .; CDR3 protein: CASTSRNTGELFF; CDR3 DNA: TGTGCCAGCACCAGCAGGAACACCGGGGAGCTGTTTTTT
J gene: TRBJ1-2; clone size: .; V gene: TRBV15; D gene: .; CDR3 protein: CATSRGDYRESYGYTF; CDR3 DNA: TGTGCCACCAGCAGAGGGGATTACAGGGAAAGCTATGGCTACACCTTC
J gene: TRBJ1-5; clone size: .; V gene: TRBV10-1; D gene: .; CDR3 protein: CARALWDYSNQPQHF; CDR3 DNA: TGCGCCAGAGCCCTGTGGGACTATAGCAATCAGCCCCAGCATTTT
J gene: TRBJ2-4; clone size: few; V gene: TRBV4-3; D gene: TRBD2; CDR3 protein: CASSQEIAGGPANIQYF; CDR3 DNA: TGCGCCAGCAGCCAAGAAATAGCGGGAGGGCCAGCGAACATTCAGTACTTC
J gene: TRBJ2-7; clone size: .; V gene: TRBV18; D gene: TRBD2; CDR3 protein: CASSPPGLAGESGTNEQYF; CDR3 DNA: TGTGCCAGCTCACCCCCGGGACTAGCGGGAGAAAGTGGGACCAACGAGCAGTACTTC
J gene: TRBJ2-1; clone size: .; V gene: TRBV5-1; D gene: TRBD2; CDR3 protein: CASSLEISGSYYNEQFF; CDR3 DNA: TGCGCCAGCAGCTTGGAAATTAGCGGGAGCTACTACAATGAGCAGTTCTTC
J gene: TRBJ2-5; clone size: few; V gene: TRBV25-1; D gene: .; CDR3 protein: CASSDWGSGETQYF; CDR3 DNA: TGTGCCAGCAGTGACTGGGGCTCCGGGGAGACCCAGTACTTC
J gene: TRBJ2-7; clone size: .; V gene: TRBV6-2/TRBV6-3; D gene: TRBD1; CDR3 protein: CASSYSMDRGLYEQYF; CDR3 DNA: TGTGCCAGCAGTTACTCGATGGACAGGGGGCTCTACGAGCAGTACTTC
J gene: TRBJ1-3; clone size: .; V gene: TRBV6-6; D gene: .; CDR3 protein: CASNRVSGNTIYF; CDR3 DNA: TGTGCCAGCAACAGGGTTTCTGGAAACACCATATATTTT
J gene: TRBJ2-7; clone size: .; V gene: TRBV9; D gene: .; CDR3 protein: CASSVGQGGFNEQYF; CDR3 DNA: TGTGCCAGCAGCGTAGGGCAGGGGGGATTCAACGAGCAGTACTTC
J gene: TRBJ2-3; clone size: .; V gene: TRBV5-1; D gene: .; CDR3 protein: CASSLGSGDTQYF; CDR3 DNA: TGCGCCAGCAGCTTGGGCAGCGGGGATACGCAGTATTTT